This TCR beta chain came from a study of cytomegalovirus exposure and HLA in healthy donors. Study-wide points: Diagnosis of cytomegalovirus status made by the classifier reportedly showed high specificity and sensitivity.

The CDR3 loop spans 17 amino acids. CDR1 and CDR2 (germline): SNHLY, FYNNEI. Trimming pared 6 bases from V and 1 base from J, leaving 22 bases between. Profiled with immunoSEQ multiplex PCR; TCRdb holds only in-frame clones, not every one. The sample carries about 130,000 clones, roughly 89% recorded once. Notes on this clone: The antigen remains unidentified.

This TCR was recovered from a woman between 18 and 30 years old in good health and CMV-seropositive. The J gene is TRBJ2-7, the V gene TRBV2; TRBD2 might be the D (7 bases). Sequenced input: PBMCs. The CDR3 bases are TGTGCCAGCAGATTCCCTAGGGAGAGGGGGGGTTCCTACGAGCAGTACTTC. It yields the protein CASRFPRERGGSYEQYF. Looking up the rest from reference TRBV2 and TRBJ2-7 gives the full variable domain: EPEVTQTPSHQVTQMGQEVILRCVPISNHLYFYWYRQILGQKVEFLVSFYNNEISEKSEIFDDQFSVERPDGSNFTLKIRSTKLEDSAMYFCASRFPRERGGSYEQYFGPGTRLTVT.